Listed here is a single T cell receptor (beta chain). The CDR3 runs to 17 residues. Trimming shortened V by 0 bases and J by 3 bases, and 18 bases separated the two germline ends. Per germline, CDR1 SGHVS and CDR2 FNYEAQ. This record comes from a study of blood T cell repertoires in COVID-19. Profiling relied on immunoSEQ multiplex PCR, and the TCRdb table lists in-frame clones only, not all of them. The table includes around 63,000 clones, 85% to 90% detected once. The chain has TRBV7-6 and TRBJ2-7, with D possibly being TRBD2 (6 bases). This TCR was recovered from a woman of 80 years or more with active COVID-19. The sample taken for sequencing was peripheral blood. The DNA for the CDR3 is TGTGCCAGCAGCTTAGCGGCAACGGGACTGCCGGGCTACGAGCAGTACTTC. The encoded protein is CASSLAATGLPGYEQYF.